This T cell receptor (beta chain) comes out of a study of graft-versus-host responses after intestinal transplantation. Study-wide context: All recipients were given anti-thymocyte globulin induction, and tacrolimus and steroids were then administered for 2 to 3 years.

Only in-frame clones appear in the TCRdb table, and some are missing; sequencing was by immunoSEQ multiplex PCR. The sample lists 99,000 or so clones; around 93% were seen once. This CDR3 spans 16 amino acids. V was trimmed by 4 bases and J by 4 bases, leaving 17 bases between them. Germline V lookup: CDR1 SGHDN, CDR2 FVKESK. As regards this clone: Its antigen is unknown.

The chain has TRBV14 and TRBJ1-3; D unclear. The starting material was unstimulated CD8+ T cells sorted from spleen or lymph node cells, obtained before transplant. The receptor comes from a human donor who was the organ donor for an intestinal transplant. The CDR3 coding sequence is TGTGCCAGCAGCCCCTTGGGCCTCCGGAGGGGAAACACCATATATTTT. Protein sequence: CASSPLGLRRGNTIYF.